Sequencing of this T cell receptor (beta chain) was carried out in a study of response to subunit inactivated influenza vaccine. Points from the study as a whole: Seasonal influenza vaccination, on each occasion, was suggested by the authors to recruit few new T cells.

In its sample, this clonotype was seen many times. The antigen remains unidentified. The germline V gene has CDR1 SGHTA and CDR2 FQGNSA. CDR3 length: 13 residues. Trimming cost V 5 bases and J 2 bases, with 7 bases left between them. A single record per CDR3 protein comes from TCRdb applying MiXCR to the RT-PCR reads. The sample holds 500,000 to 750,000 distinct CDR3 sequences, about 15% seen once. The sequencing used PBMCs from blood, collected roughly 12 days after vaccination. J is TRBJ2-1 and V is TRBV7-2, with D unresolved. The sequence was collected from a man aged 50-60 years who received an inactivated influenza vaccine. CDR3 DNA sequence: TGTGCCAGCAGCGTCGACACCTACAATGAGCAGTTCTTC. As protein: CASSVDTYNEQFF.